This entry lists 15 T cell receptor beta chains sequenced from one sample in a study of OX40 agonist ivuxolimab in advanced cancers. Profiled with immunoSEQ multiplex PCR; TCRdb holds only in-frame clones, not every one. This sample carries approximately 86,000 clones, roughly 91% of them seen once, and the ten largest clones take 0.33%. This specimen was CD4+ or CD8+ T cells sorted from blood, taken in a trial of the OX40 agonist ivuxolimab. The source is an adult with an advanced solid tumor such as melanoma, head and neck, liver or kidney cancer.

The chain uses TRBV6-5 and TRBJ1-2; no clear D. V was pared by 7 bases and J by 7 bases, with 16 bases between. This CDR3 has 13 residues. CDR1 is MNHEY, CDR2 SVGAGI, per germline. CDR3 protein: CASTKAGSGGYTF. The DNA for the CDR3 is TGTGCCAGCACCAAGGCGGGATCGGGTGGCTACACCTTC.

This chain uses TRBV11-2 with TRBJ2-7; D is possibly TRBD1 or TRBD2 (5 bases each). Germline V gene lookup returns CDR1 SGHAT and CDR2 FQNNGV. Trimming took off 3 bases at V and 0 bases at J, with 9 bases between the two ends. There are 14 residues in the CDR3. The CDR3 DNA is TGTGCCAGCAGCTTCATAGGGACCTCCTACGAGCAGTACTTC. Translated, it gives CASSFIGTSYEQYF. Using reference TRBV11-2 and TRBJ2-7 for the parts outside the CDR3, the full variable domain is EAGVAQSPRYKIIEKRQSVAFWCNPISGHATLYWYQQILGQGPKLLIQFQNNGVVDDSQLPKDRFSAERLKGVDSTLKIQPAKLEDSAVYLCASSFIGTSYEQYFGPGTRLTVT.

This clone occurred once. This CDR3 reads CASSLAPPDTQYF. The CDR3 DNA follows: TGCGCCAGCAGCTTGGCTCCCCCAGATACGCAGTATTTT. The chain combines TRBV5-1 with TRBJ2-3; D not certain. Germline assignment: CDR1 SGHRS and CDR2 YFSETQ. CDR3 length: 13 residues. Trimming removed 0 bases at V and 4 bases at J, with 6 bases between.

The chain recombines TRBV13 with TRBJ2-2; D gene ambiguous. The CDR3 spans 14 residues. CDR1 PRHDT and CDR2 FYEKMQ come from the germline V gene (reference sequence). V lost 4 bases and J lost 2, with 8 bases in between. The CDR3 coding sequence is TGTGCCAGCAGCTCCAACAGCAACACCGGGGAGCTGTTTTTT. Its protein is CASSSNSNTGELFF. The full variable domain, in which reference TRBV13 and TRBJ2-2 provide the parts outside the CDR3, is AAGVIQSPRHLIKEKRETATLKCYPIPRHDTVYWYQQGPGQDPQFLISFYEKMQSDKGSIPDRFSAQQFSDYHSELNMSSLELGDSALYFCASSSNSNTGELFFGEGSRLTVL.

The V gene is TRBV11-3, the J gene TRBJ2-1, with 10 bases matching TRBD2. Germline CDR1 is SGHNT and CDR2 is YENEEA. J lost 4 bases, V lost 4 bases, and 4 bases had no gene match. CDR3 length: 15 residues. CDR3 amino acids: CASSSAGGPYNEQFF. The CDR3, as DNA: TGTGCCAGCAGCTCAGCGGGAGGGCCTTACAATGAGCAGTTCTTC.

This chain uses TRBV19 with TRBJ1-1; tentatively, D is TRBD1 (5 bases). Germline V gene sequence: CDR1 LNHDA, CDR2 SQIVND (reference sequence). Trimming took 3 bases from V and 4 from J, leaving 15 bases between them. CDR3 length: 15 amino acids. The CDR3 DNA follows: TGTGCCAGTAGTATTTCGGGGACCTTTGGCACTGAAGCTTTCTTT. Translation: CASSISGTFGTEAFF.

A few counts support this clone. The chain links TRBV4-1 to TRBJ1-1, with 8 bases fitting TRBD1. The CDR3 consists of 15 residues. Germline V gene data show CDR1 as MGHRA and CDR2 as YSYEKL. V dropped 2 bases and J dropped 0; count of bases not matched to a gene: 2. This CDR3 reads CASSQWGQVNTEAFF. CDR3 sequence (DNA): TGCGCCAGCAGCCAATGGGGACAGGTGAACACTGAAGCTTTCTTT.

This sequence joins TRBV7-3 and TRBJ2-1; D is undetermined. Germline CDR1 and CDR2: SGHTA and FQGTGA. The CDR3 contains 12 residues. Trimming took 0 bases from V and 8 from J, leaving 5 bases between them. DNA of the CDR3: TGTGCCAGCAGCTTAACTAGGGATGAGCAGTTCTTC. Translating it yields CASSLTRDEQFF.

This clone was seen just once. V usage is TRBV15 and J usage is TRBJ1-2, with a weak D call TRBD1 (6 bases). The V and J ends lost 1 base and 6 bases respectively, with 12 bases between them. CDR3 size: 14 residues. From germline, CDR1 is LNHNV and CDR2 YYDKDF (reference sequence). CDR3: CATSRGQVNDGYTF. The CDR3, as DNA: TGTGCCACCAGCAGAGGACAGGTAAACGATGGCTACACCTTC.

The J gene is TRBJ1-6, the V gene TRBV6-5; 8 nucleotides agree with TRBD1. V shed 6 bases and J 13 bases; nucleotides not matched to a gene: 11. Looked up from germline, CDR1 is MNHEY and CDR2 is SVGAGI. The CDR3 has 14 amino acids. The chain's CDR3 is CASRKDRAVSPLHF. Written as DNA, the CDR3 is TGTGCCAGCAGAAAGGACAGGGCGGTTTCCCCCCTCCACTTT.

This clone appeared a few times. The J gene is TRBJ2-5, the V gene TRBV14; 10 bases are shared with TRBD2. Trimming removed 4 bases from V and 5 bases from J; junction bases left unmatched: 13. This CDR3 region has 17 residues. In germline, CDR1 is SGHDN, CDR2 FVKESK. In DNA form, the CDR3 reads TGTGCCAGCAGCCCTTGGACTAGCGGCTCCGTACGGGAGACCCAGTACTTC. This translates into CASSPWTSGSVRETQYF.

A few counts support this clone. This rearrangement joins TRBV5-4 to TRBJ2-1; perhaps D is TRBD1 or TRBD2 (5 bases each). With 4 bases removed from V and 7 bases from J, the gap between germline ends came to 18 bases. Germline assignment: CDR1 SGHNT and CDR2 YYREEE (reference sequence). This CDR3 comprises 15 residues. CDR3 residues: CASSTPGTSTNEQFF. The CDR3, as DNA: TGTGCCAGCAGCACCCCCGGGACCAGCACTAATGAGCAGTTCTTC.

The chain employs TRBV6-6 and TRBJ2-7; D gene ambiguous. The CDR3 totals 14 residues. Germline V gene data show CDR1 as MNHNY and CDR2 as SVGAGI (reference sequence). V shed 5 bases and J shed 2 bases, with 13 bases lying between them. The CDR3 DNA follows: TGTGCCAGCAGTCGGGCAGCCCAACCCTACGAGCAGTACTTC. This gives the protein CASSRAAQPYEQYF.

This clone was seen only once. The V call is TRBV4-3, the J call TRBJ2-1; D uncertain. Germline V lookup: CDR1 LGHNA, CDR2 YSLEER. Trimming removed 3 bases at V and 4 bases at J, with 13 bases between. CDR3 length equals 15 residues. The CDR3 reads CASSQTMTQYNEQFF. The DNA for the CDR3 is TGCGCCAGCAGCCAGACGATGACTCAGTACAATGAGCAGTTCTTC.

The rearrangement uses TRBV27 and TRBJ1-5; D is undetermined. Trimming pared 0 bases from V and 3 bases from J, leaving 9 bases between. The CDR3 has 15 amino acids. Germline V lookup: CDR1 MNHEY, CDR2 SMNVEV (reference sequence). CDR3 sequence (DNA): TGTGCCAGCAGTTTATCTCTCGGAGTCAATCAGCCCCAGCATTTT. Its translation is CASSLSLGVNQPQHF.